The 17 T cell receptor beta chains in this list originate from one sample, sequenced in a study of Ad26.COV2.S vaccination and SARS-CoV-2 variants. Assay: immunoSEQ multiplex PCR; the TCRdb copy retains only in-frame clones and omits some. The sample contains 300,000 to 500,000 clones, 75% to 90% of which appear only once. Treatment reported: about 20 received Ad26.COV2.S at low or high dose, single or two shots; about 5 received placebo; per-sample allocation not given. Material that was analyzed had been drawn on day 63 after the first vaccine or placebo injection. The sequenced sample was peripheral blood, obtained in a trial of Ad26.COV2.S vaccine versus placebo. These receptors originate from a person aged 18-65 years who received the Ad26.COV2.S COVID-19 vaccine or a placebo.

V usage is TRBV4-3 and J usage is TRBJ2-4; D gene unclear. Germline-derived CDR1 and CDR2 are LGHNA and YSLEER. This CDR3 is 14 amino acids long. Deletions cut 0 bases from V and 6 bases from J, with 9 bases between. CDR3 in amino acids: CASSQDRATNIQYF. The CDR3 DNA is TGCGCCAGCAGCCAAGATCGTGCAACAAACATTCAGTACTTC.

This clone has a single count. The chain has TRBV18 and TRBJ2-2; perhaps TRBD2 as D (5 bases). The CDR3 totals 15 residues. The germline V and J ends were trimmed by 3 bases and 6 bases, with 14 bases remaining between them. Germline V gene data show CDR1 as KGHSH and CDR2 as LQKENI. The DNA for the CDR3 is TGTGCCAGCTCACCCTCACTAGTAAGCGCCGGGGAGCTGTTTTTT. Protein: CASSPSLVSAGELFF.

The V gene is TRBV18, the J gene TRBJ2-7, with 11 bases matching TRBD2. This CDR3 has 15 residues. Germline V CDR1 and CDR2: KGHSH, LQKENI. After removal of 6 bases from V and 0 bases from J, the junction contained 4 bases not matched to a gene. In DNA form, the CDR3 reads TGTGCCAGCTCGGTAGCGGGGGGGAGCTCCTACGAGCAGTACTTC. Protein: CASSVAGGSSYEQYF.

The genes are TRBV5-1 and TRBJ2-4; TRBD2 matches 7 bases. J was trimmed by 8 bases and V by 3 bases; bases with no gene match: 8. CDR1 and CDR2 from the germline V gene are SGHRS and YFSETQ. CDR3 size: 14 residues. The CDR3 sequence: CASSSPERGYIQYF. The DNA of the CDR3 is TGCGCCAGCAGCTCGCCCGAGCGGGGTTACATTCAGTACTTC. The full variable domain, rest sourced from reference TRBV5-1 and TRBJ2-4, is KAGVTQTPRYLIKTRGQQVTLSCSPISGHRSVSWYQQTPGQGLQFLFEYFSETQRNKGNFPGRFSGRQFSNSRSEMNVSTLELGDSALYLCASSSPERGYIQYFGAGTRLSVL.

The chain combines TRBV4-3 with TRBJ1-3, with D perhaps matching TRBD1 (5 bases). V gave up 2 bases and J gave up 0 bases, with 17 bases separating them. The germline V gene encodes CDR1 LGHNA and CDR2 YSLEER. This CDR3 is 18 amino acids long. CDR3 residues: CASSQSGGRVSSGNTIYF. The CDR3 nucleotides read TGCGCCAGCAGCCAATCGGGCGGCAGGGTGAGCTCTGGAAACACCATATATTTT.

The CDR3: CASSQVTGGLSEAFF. CDR3 nucleotides: TGTGCCAGCAGTCAAGTCACAGGGGGACTGAGTGAAGCTTTCTTT. The chain uses TRBV27 and TRBJ1-1; 8 positions agree with TRBD1. J lost 7 bases, V lost 5 bases, and 12 bases had no gene match. This CDR3 region has 15 residues. Germline V lookup: CDR1 MNHEY, CDR2 SMNVEV (reference sequence).

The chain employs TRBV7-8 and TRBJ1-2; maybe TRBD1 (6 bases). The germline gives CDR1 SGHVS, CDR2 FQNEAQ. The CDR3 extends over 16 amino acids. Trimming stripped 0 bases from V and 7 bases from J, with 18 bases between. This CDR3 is CASSLANRHRASGYTF. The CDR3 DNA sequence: TGTGCCAGCAGCTTAGCCAACCGGCACAGGGCCTCTGGCTACACCTTC.

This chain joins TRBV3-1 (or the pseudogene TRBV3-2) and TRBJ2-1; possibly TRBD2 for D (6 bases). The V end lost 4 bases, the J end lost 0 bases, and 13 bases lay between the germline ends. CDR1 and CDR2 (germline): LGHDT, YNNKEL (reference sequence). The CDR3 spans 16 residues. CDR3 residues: CASSPPDGSSYNEQFF. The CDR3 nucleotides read TGTGCCAGCAGCCCCCCAGACGGGAGCTCCTACAATGAGCAGTTCTTC.

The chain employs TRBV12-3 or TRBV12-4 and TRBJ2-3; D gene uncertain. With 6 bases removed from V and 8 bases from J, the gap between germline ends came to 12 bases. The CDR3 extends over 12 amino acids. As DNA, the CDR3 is TGTGCCAGCAGCGACAAGGTTGTTACGCAGTATTTT. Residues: CASSDKVVTQYF.

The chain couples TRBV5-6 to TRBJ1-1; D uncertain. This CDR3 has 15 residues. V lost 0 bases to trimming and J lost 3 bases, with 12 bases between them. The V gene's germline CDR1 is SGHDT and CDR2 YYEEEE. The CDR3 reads CASSLELSWDTEAFF. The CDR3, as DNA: TGTGCCAGCAGCTTGGAATTAAGTTGGGACACTGAAGCTTTCTTT.

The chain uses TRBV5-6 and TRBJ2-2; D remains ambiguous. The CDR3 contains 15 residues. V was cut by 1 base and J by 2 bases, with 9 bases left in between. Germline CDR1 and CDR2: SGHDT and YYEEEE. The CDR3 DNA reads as TGTGCCAGCAGCTTGCCACAGACAAACACCGGGGAGCTGTTTTTT. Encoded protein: CASSLPQTNTGELFF.

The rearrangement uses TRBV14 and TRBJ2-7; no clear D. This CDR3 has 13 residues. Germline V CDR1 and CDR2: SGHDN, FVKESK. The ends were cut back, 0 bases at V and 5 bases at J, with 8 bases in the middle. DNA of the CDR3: TGTGCCAGCAGCCAAGAGGTCGGTCACGAGCAGTACTTC. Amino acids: CASSQEVGHEQYF.

CDR3 residues: CASSAVVTSEQYF. CDR3 in DNA: TGTGCCAGCAGTGCGGTAGTTACCTCCGAGCAGTACTTC. This chain uses TRBV6-4 with TRBJ2-7; D is ambiguous. This CDR3 has 13 amino acids. V was shortened by 4 bases and J by 6 bases, with 13 bases between the two germline ends. CDR1 MRHNA and CDR2 SNTAGT come from the germline V gene.

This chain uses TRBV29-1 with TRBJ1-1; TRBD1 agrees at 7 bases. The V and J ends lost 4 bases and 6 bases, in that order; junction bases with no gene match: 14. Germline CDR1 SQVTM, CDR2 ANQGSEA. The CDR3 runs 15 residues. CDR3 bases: TGCAGCGTTGGGGACAGTAACCGACCCACCCCTGAAGCTTTCTTT. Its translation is CSVGDSNRPTPEAFF. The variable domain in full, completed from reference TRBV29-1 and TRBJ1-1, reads SAVISQKPSRDICQRGTSLTIQCQVDSQVTMMFWYRQQPGQSLTLIATANQGSEATYESGFVIDKFPISRPNLTFSTLTVSNMSPEDSSIYLCSVGDSNRPTPEAFFGQGTRLTVV.

The CDR3 bases are TGTGCCAGCTCACCCGCCCGGCAGGGGGCTGGGGATGAAAAACTGTTTTTT. Protein sequence: CASSPARQGAGDEKLFF. The chain links TRBV18 to TRBJ1-4, with TRBD1 matching over 8 bases. Germline trimming cut 3 bases from V and 6 bases from J; bases unmatched to any gene: 12. Germline assignment: CDR1 KGHSH and CDR2 LQKENI. The CDR3 extends over 17 amino acids.

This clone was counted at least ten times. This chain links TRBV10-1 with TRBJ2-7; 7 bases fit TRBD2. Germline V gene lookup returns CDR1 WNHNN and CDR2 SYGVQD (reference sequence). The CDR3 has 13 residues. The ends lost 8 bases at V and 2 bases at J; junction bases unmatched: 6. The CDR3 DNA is TGCGCCAGCCGGGAGGCTCGCACCTACGAGCAGTACTTC. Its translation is CASREARTYEQYF.

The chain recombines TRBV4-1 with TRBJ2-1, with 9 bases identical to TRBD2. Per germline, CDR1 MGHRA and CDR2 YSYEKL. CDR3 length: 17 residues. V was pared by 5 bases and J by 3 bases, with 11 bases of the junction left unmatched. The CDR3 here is CASSERGLAGNYNEQFF. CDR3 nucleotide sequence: TGCGCCAGCAGCGAAAGAGGGCTAGCGGGGAACTACAATGAGCAGTTCTTC.